Below, 7 T cell receptor beta chains from the same sample are listed, as sequenced in a study of PD-L1 blockade in urothelial cancer. The method was immunoSEQ multiplex PCR; TCRdb's version includes in-frame clones alone and lacks a portion of them. The data contain tens of thousands of clones, about 86% of them singletons. Sample time point: pretreatment peripheral blood. The sequenced sample was PBMCs, obtained around atezolizumab (anti-PD-L1) treatment. All receptors come from a man between 65 and 85 years old with urothelial cancer.

This clone has only a few counts. The rearrangement joins TRBV30 to TRBJ1-1, with no clear D. The CDR3 totals 12 residues. V lost 6 bases and J 0 bases, leaving 8 bases between the germline ends. In germline, CDR1 is GTSNPN, CDR2 SVGIG (reference sequence). The chain's CDR3 is CACLYMNTEAFF. The DNA for the CDR3 is TGTGCCTGTCTTTACATGAACACTGAAGCTTTCTTT.

The chain has TRBV13 and TRBJ2-3; a possible D gene is TRBD2 (6 bases). V shed 5 bases and J shed 0 bases, with 12 bases lying between them. The CDR3 is 15 amino acids. The germline V gene has CDR1 PRHDT and CDR2 FYEKMQ (reference sequence). The CDR3 spells CASSLPSGSTDTQYF. The CDR3 coding sequence is TGTGCCAGCAGCCTCCCCAGCGGGAGCACAGATACGCAGTATTTT.

This clone has only a few counts. In nucleotides, the CDR3 is TGTGCCAGCAGCCCCTCGGGGGGCAAGACTGAAGCTTTCTTT. Its protein product is CASSPSGGKTEAFF. The gene calls are TRBV7-9 and TRBJ1-1; maybe TRBD1 (6 bases). Germline values: CDR1 SEHNR, CDR2 FQNEAQ (reference sequence). The V gene lost 5 bases and the J gene lost 5 bases, with 15 bases spanning the gap. CDR3 length equals 14 residues.

The rearrangement joins TRBV4-2 to TRBJ2-3, with unresolved D. CDR3 size: 16 residues. V lost 2 bases and J 2 bases, leaving 14 bases between the germline ends. The V gene's germline CDR1 is LGHNA and CDR2 YNFKEQ. This CDR3 is CASSQNPRPFTDTQYF. The CDR3 coding sequence is TGTGCCAGCAGCCAAAACCCCAGGCCATTCACAGATACGCAGTATTTT.

The rearrangement links TRBV5-1 to TRBJ2-3; D is undetermined. The ends were cut back, 4 bases at V and 0 bases at J, with 12 bases in the middle. Germline CDR1 and CDR2: SGHRS and YFSETQ. CDR3 size: 15 residues. CDR3 loop: CASSSYPGSTDTQYF. The DNA for the CDR3 is TGCGCCAGCAGCAGCTACCCCGGGAGCACAGATACGCAGTATTTT.

This clone was observed once. This chain joins TRBV28 and TRBJ1-2, with 8 bases that match TRBD1. After removal of 6 bases from V and 7 bases from J, the junction contained 7 bases not matched to a gene. CDR3 size: 13 residues. Looked up from germline, CDR1 is MDHEN and CDR2 is SYDVKM. CDR3 sequence: CASRPQGVGGYTF. The CDR3 DNA is TGTGCCAGCAGACCACAGGGGGTAGGTGGCTACACCTTC.

The chain has TRBV10-1 and TRBJ2-3; a weak D match, TRBD1 (6 bases). V lost 7 bases and J lost 3, with 14 bases in between. The CDR3 has 14 amino acids. Germline V lookup: CDR1 WNHNN, CDR2 SYGVQD (reference sequence). CDR3 nucleotide sequence: TGCGCCAGCATTTCAGGGGAATTAACAGATACGCAGTATTTT. Its protein is CASISGELTDTQYF.